This TCR beta chain originates from a study of blood T cell repertoires in COVID-19. Sequencing was performed with immunoSEQ multiplex PCR; in TCRdb, only in-frame clones are kept and a portion is missing. Among about 98,000 clones listed, 75% to 85% were seen once. V was cut by 3 bases and J by 0 bases, with 13 bases left in between. Germline CDR1 reads SGHNT; CDR2 reads YYREEE (reference sequence). CDR3 length equals 16 residues. The sequencing input was peripheral blood. The chain has TRBV5-4 and TRBJ1-3; D call uncertain. The TCR comes from a man in his sixties or seventies with acute or convalescent COVID-19. CDR3 residues: CASSSEAALSGNTIYF. CDR3 in DNA: TGTGCCAGCAGCTCCGAGGCGGCCCTCTCTGGAAACACCATATATTTT.